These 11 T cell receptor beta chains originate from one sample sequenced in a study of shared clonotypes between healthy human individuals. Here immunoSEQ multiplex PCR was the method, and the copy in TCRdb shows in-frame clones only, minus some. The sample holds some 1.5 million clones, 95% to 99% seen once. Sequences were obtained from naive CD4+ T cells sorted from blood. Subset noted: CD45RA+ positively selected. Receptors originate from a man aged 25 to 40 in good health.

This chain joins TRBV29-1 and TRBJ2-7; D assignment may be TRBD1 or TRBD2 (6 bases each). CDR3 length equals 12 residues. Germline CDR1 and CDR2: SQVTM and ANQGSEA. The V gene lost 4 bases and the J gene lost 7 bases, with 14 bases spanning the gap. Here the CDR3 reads CSVALRRGEQYF. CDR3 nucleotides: TGCAGCGTTGCCCTGAGGAGGGGGGAGCAGTACTTC.

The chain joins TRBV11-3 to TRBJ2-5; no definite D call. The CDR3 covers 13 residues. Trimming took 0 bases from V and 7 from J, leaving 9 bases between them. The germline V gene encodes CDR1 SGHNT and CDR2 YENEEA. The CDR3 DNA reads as TGTGCCAGCAGCTTAGACACGGTGGGGACCCAGTACTTC. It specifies CASSLDTVGTQYF.

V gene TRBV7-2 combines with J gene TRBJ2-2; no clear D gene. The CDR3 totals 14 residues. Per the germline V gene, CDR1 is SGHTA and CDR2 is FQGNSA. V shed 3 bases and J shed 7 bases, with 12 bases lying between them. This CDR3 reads CASSFKRANGELFF. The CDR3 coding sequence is TGTGCCAGCAGCTTTAAGCGAGCTAACGGGGAGCTGTTTTTT.

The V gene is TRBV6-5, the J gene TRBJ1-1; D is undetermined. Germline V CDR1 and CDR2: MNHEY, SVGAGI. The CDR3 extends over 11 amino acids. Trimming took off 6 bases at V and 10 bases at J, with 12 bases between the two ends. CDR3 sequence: CASSSTVGAFF. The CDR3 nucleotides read TGTGCCAGCAGCTCCACCGTTGGAGCTTTCTTT.

The DNA of the CDR3 is TGTGCCAGCTCACCTAAAAGGACGGGTAGCTCCTACGAGCAGTACTTC. It specifies CASSPKRTGSSYEQYF. The gene calls are TRBV18 and TRBJ2-7; D unresolved. Germline CDR1 KGHSH, CDR2 LQKENI. Trimming shortened V by 3 bases and J by 0 bases, and 15 bases separated the two germline ends. This CDR3 is 16 amino acids long. Together with reference TRBV18 and TRBJ2-7, the CDR3 gives the full variable domain: NAGVMQNPRHLVRRRGQEARLRCSPMKGHSHVYWYRQLPEEGLKFMVYLQKENIIDESGMPKERFSAEFPKEGPSILRIQQVVRGDSAAYFCASSPKRTGSSYEQYFGPGTRLTVT.

CDR3 sequence: CASSLYGGGGYGYTF. The CDR3 DNA reads as TGTGCCAGCAGCTTGTATGGAGGAGGCGGCTATGGCTACACCTTC. The rearrangement uses TRBV5-5 and TRBJ1-2; D remains ambiguous. The CDR3 length is 15 residues. The V gene lost 1 base and the J gene lost 4 bases, with 14 bases spanning the gap. In germline, CDR1 is SGHKS, CDR2 YYEKEE (reference sequence).

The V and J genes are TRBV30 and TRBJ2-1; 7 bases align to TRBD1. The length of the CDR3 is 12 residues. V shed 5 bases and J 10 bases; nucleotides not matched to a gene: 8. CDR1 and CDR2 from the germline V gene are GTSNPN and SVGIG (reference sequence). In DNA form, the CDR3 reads TGTGCCTGGGGAAGGGGGCCTGGGGAGCAGTTCTTC. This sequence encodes CAWGRGPGEQFF.

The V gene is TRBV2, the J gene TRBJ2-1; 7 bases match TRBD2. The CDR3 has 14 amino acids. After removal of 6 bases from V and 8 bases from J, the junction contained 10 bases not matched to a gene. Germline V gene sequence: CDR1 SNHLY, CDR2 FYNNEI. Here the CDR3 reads CASRGGGSGDEQFF. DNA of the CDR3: TGTGCCAGCAGGGGAGGCGGGAGTGGCGATGAGCAGTTCTTC. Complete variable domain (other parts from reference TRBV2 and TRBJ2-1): EPEVTQTPSHQVTQMGQEVILRCVPISNHLYFYWYRQILGQKVEFLVSFYNNEISEKSEIFDDQFSVERPDGSNFTLKIRSTKLEDSAMYFCASRGGGSGDEQFFGPGTRLTVL.

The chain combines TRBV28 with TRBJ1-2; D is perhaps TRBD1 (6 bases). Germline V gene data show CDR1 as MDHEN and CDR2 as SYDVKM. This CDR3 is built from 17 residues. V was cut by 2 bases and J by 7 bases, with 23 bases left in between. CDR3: CASSLRSGGRTYRGYTF. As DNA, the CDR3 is TGTGCCAGCAGTTTACGTTCCGGGGGGCGAACGTATCGTGGCTACACCTTC.

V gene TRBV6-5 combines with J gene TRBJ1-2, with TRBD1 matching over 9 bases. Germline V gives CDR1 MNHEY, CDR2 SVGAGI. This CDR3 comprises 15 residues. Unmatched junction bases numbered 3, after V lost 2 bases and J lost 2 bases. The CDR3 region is CASSYLTGGNYGYTF. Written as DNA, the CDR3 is TGTGCCAGCAGTTACCTGACAGGGGGAAACTATGGCTACACCTTC.

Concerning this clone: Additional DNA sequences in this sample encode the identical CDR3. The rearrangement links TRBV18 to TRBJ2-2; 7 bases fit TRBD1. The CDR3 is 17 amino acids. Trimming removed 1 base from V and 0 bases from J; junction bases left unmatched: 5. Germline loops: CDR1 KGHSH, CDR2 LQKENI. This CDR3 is CASSPRVGGPNTGELFF. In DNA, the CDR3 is TGTGCCAGCTCACCACGGGTAGGGGGCCCGAACACCGGGGAGCTGTTTTTT.